The 8 T cell receptor beta chains below all came from one sample that was sequenced in a study of CDR3 diversity in severe acne. TCRdb called the PCR reads again in MiXCR, with one record for every CDR3 protein. The sample lists about 98,000 distinct CDR3 sequences, roughly 51% occurring once. Sequencing was carried out using blood. These TCRs come from a male donor with acne.

This sequence joins TRBV29-1 and TRBJ2-7; TRBD1 agrees at 11 bases. This CDR3 contains 14 residues. With 4 bases clipped from V and 6 bases from J, the junction kept 8 bases outside the gene matches. CDR1 and CDR2 (germline): SQVTM, ANQGSEA. Here the CDR3 DNA reads TGCAGCGTTGTTTATTCCGGGACAGGGGGCGAGCAGTACTTC. This translates into CSVVYSGTGGEQYF.

Turning to this clonotype: Germline and junction disagree at one end, which may indicate a read error. The CDR3 region is CTSSSELAGGGRTLHF. In DNA, the CDR3 is TGTACCAGCAGTTCCGAATTAGCAGGGGGCGGTAGGACCCTCCACTTT. The chain links TRBV28 to TRBJ1-6; 8 nucleotides align to TRBD1. This CDR3 contains 16 residues. Germline V lookup: CDR1 MDHEN, CDR2 SYDVKM. Full variable domain (missing parts from reference TRBV28 and TRBJ1-6): DVKVTQSSRYLVKRTGEKVFLECVQDMDHENMFWYRQDPGLGLRLIYFSYDVKMKEKGDIPEGYSVSREKKERFSLILESASTNQTSMYLCTSSSELAGGGRTLHFGNGTRLTVT.

The chain carries TRBV7-2 and TRBJ2-2, with no clear D. The V gene's germline CDR1 is SGHTA and CDR2 FQGNSA. CDR3 length: 15 residues. V dropped 6 bases and J dropped 4 bases, with 15 bases sitting between them. Written as DNA, the CDR3 is TGTGCCAGCAGACACCAGACCCGAGGCACCGGGGAGCTGTTTTTT. Its protein is CASRHQTRGTGELFF.

The CDR3 is CSAAQNPYEQYF. The CDR3 DNA reads as TGCAGTGCCGCACAGAACCCCTACGAGCAGTACTTC. The V gene is TRBV20-1, the J gene TRBJ2-7; D uncertain. Trimming left V 6 bases short and J 2 bases short, with 11 bases between. The germline V gene encodes CDR1 DFQATT and CDR2 SNEGSKA (reference sequence). The CDR3 is 12 residues long.

The CDR3 sequence: CASSLCPLTGGATLAGAGELFF. For the CDR3, the DNA is TGTGCCAGCAGTTTATGCCCCCTCACAGGGGGCGCGACGCTAGCGGGAGCCGGGGAGCTGTTTTTT. The rearrangement links TRBV28 to TRBJ2-2; D possibly corresponds to TRBD2 (10 bases). The germline gives CDR1 MDHEN, CDR2 SYDVKM. Trimming took 0 bases from V and 6 from J, leaving 32 bases between them. This CDR3 comprises 22 residues.

A remark on this clonotype: A much larger clone differs from this one at a single base, so this may be a read error. The chain recombines TRBV5-1 with TRBJ2-5; tentatively, D is TRBD1 (6 bases). The germline V gene has CDR1 SGHRS and CDR2 YFSETQ. The CDR3 runs to 14 residues. CDR3 nucleotide sequence: TGCCCCAGCAGCTTCGGGACAAGACAAGAGACCCAGTACTTC. The encoded protein is CPSSFGTRQETQYF.

This clonotype appeared many times. The CDR3 region has the DNA TGTGCCACCAGTGCCCCGACTAGCGGGAGTTTCGATGAGCAGTTCTTC. It yields the protein CATSAPTSGSFDEQFF. The rearrangement links TRBV24-1 to TRBJ2-1, with TRBD2 matching over 12 bases. The CDR3 covers 16 residues. Per the germline V gene, CDR1 is KGHDR and CDR2 is SFDVKD. V shed 5 bases and J 8 bases; nucleotides not matched to a gene: 9.

CDR3 sequence: CATGGGPSSPLHF. The DNA for the CDR3 is TGTGCCACCGGGGGGGGTCCTAGCTCACCCCTCCACTTT. J is TRBJ1-6 and V is TRBV15; D might be TRBD1 (5 bases). V lost 8 bases to trimming and J lost 10 bases, with 15 bases between them. Germline CDR1 LNHNV, CDR2 YYDKDF (reference sequence). The CDR3 totals 13 residues.